The present entry profiles one T cell receptor (beta chain) with its context. The specificity of this receptor is unknown. The input lacks base qualities; no much larger clone sits a single base away. From each donor, a single peripheral blood sample of approximately 120 mL on average was drawn into heparinised tubes. A BD FACSAria II was used to sort naive, central memory, regulatory and stem cell-like memory CD4+ T cells with a panel that included CD45RO, CCR7, CD25, CD127, CD95 and CD27. A purity above 95% was achieved for all sorted populations. PBMCs were separated immediately by Lymphoprep density gradient centrifugation and were stained directly, without being cultured. Samples were stained and sorted in pairs, with one healthy donor and one patient per experiment, so that batch effects were minimized. This entry is derived from a study of beta chain features in type 1 diabetes (dated 2018 in TCRdb). Turning to the overall study: Mean age, gender distribution, total cell number and subset yield were not different between patients and healthy donors. A total of roughly 99 million sorted cells were examined across all samples, and the number of cells per subset was strongly correlated with RNA yield. In the study, recently diagnosed type 1 diabetes patients and matched healthy donors were compared on the TCRB repertoires of their sorted circulating CD4+ T cell subsets. Naive and central memory subsets were obtained from all 30 or so donors, but regulatory and stem cell-like memory subsets were isolated from only 8 patients and 8 healthy donors. The paper as a whole reports these results and caveats: The naive, central memory and regulatory TCRB repertoires appeared to resemble one another more closely among patients than among healthy donors. Because cDNA rather than genomic DNA was sequenced, highly expressing activated cells could have been over-represented, although no difference in activation and CD3 levels was found between groups. A moderate but significant shortening of TCRB CDR3 length was observed in type 1 diabetes patients in all four CD4+ subsets. Because the HLA sub-analyses included only small numbers of individuals, any influence of HLA type on TCRB rearrangement was left unresolved. Fewer insertions and more nucleotide deletions at VDJ recombination sites were observed in patients with type 1 diabetes, implying thymic rearrangement abnormalities. Shorter templates might be favored by PCR, yet because patient and control samples were amplified and corrected together, any such skew would affect both groups equally.

CDR1 and CDR2 were assigned from the germline V gene as SNHLY and FYNNEI. The germline ends are 16 bases apart after V is trimmed by 5 bases and J by 1 base. Measured from the cysteine to the phenylalanine, the CDR3 is 16 residues long. Only the CDR3 part of the read is kept: 48 bases, read in frame from the first base. The High Capacity cDNA Reverse Transcription Kit was used to reverse transcribe all of the isolated RNA, meaning that expressed TCRB transcripts were what got sequenced. Deep immunoSEQ sequencing was applied to naive, central memory and regulatory T cell samples, giving an average of about 3.7 million total reads per sample. Sorted cells were lysed in RLT buffer, and RNA was extracted using DNase-treated RNeasy Micro or Mini kits according to cell number. To prevent cross-contamination, each cell subset was processed individually, whereas patient and healthy donor samples were processed jointly. TCRB sequences were amplified from cDNA with the immunoSEQ multiplex PCR, producing 87-bp fragments spanning the CDR3 region. The amplicons were sequenced using the Illumina HiSeq platform. In the authors' own workflow: PCR bias was computationally corrected using synthetic template baselines, reads within Hamming distance 2 were collapsed, and singletons that could not be merged were discarded. By aligning reads against IMGT, V, D and J genes, CDR3 length, and insertions or deletions at six rearrangement sites were assigned. Within each subset, clonotype counts were normalized to sorted cell number, after which true diversity and Gini coefficients were computed with the tcR R package. Repertoire sharing was quantified using the overlap coefficient calculated on TCRB nucleotide sequences. Out-of-frame TCRB sequences from naive cells were analyzed as a proxy for the pre-selection repertoire. TCRdb's version of the immuneACCESS table is confined to in-frame rearrangements and falls short of the full clone set. An unresolved V gene accounts for under half of the shortfall where checked; the remainder is of unknown origin. The D gene and trimming were derived from the DNA, and the V and J assignments and clone size from that table. For this sample there are 400,000 to 450,000 clones; around 13% appear just once. The ten largest account for roughly 0.035% of the sample.

Input material: naive CD4+ T cells from blood. The meaning of the sample's cell subset or site label: true naive CD4+ T cells. The clonotype comes from a man between 25 and 39 years old in good health. The rearranged chain carries TRBV2 and TRBJ2-3, with TRBD1 tentatively as D gene (5 bases match). In nucleotides, the sequence is TGTGCCAGCAGTTTCCAGGGAATCGCGGGCACAGATACGCAGTATTTT. Its translation is CASSFQGIAGTDTQYF.